This T cell receptor beta chain stems from a study of T cells after yellow fever vaccination. The table lists this clonotype with a few counts. Its antigen remains unknown. Notes on the study in general: Researchers cautioned that FACS-sorted repertoires could harbor abundant clonotypes contaminating from the bulk population.

The germline gives CDR1 SEHNR, CDR2 FQNEAQ (reference sequence). This CDR3 comprises 10 residues. The authors made TCR cDNA by 5'RACE template switching, adding a universal primer site and UMIs. One entry per CDR3 protein results from TCRdb running MiXCR on the 5' RACE reads. The sample contains 200,000 to 300,000 distinct CDR3 sequences, 10% to 15% of which appear only once. The chain is built from TRBV7-9 and TRBJ2-7; the D is unclear. The clonotype was recovered from a man aged 25 to 45 who received the YFV17D yellow fever vaccine. Specimen: CD4+ T cells sorted from PBMCs, collected 45 days after the yellow fever booster vaccination. CDR3 residues: CATGVGEQYF. As DNA, the CDR3 is TGTGCGACGGGTGTGGGAGAGCAGTACTTC.